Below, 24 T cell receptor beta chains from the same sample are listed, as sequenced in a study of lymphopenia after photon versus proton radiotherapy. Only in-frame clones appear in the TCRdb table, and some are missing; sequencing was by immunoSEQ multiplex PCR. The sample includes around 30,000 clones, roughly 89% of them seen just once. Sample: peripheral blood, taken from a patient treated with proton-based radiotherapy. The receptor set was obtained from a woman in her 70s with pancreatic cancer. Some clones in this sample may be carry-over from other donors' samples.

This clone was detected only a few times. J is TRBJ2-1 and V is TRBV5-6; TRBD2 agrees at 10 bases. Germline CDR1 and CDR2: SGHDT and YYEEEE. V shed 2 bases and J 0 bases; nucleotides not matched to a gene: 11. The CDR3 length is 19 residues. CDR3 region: CASSLAGGSSLASYNEQFF. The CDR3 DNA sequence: TGTGCCAGCAGCTTAGCGGGAGGGTCCTCCTTAGCCTCCTACAATGAGCAGTTCTTC.

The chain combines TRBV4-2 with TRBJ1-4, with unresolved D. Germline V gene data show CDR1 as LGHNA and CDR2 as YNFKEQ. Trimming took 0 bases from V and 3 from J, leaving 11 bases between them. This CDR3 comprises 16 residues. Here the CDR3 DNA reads TGTGCCAGCAGCCAAGAAGTAGAGGGCGCTAATGAAAAACTGTTTTTT. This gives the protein CASSQEVEGANEKLFF.

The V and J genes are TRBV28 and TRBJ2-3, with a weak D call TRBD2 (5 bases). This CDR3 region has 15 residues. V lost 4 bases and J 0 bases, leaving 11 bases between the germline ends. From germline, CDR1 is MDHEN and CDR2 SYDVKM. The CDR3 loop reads CASSWSGTSTDTQYF. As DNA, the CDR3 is TGTGCCAGCAGTTGGAGCGGAACTAGCACAGATACGCAGTATTTT.

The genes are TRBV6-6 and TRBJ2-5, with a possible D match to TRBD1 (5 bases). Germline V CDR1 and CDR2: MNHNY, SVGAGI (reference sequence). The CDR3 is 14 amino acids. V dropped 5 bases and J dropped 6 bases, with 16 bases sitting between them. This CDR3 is CASSPRAQFKTQYF. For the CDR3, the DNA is TGTGCCAGCAGTCCCAGGGCGCAATTCAAGACCCAGTACTTC.

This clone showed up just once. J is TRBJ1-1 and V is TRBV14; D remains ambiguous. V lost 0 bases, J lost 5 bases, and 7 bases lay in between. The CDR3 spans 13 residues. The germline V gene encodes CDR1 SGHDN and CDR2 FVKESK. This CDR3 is CASSQEGWTEAFF. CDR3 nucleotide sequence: TGTGCCAGCAGCCAAGAGGGGTGGACTGAAGCTTTCTTT. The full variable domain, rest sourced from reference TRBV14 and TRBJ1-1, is EAGVTQFPSHSVIEKGQTVTLRCDPISGHDNLYWYRRVMGKEIKFLLHFVKESKQDESGMPNNRFLAERTGGTYSTLKVQPAELEDSGVYFCASSQEGWTEAFFGQGTRLTVV.

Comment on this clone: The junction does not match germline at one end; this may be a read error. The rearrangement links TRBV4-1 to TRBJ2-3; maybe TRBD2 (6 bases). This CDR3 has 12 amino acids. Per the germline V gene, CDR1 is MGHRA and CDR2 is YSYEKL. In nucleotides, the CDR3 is TGCGCCAGCAGCGCCAACACCCGGGGACTGAGCTTT. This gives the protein CASSANTRGLSF.

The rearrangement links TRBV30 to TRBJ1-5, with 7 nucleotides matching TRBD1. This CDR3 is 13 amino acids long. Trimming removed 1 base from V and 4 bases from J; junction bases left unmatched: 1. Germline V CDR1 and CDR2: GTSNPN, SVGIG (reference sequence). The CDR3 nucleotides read TGTGCCTGGAGTGAACAGGGGAATCAGCCCCAGCATTTT. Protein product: CAWSEQGNQPQHF.

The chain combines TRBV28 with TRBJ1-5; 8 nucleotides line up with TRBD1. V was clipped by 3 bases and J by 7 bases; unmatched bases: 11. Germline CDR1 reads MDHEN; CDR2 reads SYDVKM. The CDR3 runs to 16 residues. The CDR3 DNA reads TGTGCCAGCAGTTTGGCTATAGGACAGGGTGGACAGCCCCAGCATTTT. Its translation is CASSLAIGQGGQPQHF. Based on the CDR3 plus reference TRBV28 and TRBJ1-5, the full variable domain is DVKVTQSSRYLVKRTGEKVFLECVQDMDHENMFWYRQDPGLGLRLIYFSYDVKMKEKGDIPEGYSVSREKKERFSLILESASTNQTSMYLCASSLAIGQGGQPQHFGDGTRLSIL.

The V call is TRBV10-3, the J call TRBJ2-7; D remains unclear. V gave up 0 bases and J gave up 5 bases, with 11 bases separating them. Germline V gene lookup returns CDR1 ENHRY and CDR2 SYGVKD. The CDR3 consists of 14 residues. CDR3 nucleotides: TGTGCCATCAGTGAGTCGGATAGGCCCCACGAGCAGTACTTC. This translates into CAISESDRPHEQYF.

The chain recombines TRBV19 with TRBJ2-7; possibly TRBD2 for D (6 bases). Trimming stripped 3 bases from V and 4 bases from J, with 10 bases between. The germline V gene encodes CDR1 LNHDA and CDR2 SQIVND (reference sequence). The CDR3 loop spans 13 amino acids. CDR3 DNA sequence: TGTGCCAGTAGTATCTCCGGGAGTTACGAGCAGTACTTC. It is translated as CASSISGSYEQYF.

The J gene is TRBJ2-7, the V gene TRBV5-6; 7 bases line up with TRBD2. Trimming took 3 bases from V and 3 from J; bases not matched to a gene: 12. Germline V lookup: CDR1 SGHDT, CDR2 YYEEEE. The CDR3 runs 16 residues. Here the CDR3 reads CASSYGGGIPRYEQYF. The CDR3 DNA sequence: TGTGCCAGCAGCTATGGGGGAGGGATTCCGCGCTACGAGCAGTACTTC.

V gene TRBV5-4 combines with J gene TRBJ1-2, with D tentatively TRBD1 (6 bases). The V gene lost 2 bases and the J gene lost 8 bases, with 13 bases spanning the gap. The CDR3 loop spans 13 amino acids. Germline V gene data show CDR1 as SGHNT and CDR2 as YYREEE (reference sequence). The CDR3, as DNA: TGTGCCAGCAGCTTTCTGACAGGAGGGGGCTACACCTTC. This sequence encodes CASSFLTGGGYTF.

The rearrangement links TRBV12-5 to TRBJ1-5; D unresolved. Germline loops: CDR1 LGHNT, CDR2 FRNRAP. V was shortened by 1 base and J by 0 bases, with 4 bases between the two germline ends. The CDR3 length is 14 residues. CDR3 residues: CASGLGGSNQPQHF. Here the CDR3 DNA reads TGTGCTAGTGGTTTGGGGGGTAGCAATCAGCCCCAGCATTTT.

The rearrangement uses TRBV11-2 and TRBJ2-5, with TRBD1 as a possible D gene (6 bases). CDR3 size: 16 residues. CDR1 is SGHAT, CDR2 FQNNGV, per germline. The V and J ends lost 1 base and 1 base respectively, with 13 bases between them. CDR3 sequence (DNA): TGTGCCAGCAGCTTAGGCATGGGGGCCAGCCAAGAGACCCAGTACTTC. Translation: CASSLGMGASQETQYF.

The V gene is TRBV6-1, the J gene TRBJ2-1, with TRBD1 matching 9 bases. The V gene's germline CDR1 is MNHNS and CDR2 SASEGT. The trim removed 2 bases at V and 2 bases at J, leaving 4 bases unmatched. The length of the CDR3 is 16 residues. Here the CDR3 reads CASSEWDRDTYNEQFF. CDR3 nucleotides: TGTGCCAGCAGTGAATGGGACAGGGATACCTACAATGAGCAGTTCTTC.

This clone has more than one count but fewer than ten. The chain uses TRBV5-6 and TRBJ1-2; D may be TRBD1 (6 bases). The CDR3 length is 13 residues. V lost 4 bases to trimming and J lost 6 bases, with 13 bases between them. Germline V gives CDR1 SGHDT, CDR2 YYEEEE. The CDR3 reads CASSRTAGDGYTF. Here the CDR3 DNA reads TGTGCCAGCAGCCGAACGGCAGGGGATGGCTACACCTTC. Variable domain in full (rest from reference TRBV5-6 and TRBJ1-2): DAGVTQSPTHLIKTRGQQVTLRCSPKSGHDTVSWYQQALGQGPQFIFQYYEEEERQRGNFPDRFSGHQFPNYSSELNVNALLLGDSALYLCASSRTAGDGYTFGSGTRLTVV.

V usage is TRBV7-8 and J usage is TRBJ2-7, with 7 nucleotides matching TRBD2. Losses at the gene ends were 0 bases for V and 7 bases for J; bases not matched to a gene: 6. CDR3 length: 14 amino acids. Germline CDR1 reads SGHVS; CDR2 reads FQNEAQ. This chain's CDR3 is CASSLARGGREQYF. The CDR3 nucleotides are TGTGCCAGCAGCTTAGCGCGGGGAGGGCGGGAGCAGTACTTC. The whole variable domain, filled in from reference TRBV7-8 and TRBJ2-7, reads GAGVSQSPRYKVAKRGQDVALRCDPISGHVSLFWYQQALGQGPEFLTYFQNEAQLDKSGLPSDRFFAERPEGSVSTLKIQRTQQEDSAVYLCASSLARGGREQYFGPGTRLTVT.

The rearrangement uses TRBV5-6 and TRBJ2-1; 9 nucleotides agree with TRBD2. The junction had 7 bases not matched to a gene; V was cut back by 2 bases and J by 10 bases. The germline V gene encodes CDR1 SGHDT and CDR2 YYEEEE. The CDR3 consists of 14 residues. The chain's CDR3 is CASSFSGSRREQFF. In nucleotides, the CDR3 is TGTGCCAGCAGCTTTAGCGGGAGTCGTCGGGAGCAGTTCTTC.

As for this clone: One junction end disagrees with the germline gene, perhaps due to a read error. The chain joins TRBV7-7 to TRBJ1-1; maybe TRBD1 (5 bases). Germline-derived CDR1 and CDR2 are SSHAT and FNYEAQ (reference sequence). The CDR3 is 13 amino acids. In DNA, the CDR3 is TGTGCTAGCAGCTTGGGGGTTGACACTGAAGCTTTCTTT. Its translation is CASSLGVDTEAFF.

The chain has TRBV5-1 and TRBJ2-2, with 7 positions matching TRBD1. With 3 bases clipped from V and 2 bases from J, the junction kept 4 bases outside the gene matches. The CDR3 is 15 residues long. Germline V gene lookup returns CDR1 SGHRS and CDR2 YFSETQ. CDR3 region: CASSSGQFNTGELFF. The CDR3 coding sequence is TGCGCCAGCAGCTCGGGACAGTTCAACACCGGGGAGCTGTTTTTT.

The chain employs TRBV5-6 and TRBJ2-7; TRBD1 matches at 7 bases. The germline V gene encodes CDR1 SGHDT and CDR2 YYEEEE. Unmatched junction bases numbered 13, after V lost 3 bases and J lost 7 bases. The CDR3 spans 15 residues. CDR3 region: CASSSRTGPAQEQYF. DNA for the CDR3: TGTGCCAGCAGCTCCCGGACAGGCCCCGCGCAGGAGCAGTACTTC.

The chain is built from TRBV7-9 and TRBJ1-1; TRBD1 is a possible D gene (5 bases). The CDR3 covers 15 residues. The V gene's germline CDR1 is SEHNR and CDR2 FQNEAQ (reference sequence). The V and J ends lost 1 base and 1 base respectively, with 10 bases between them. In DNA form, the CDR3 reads TGTGCCAGCAGCTTAGGGGACGACAGGAACACTGAAGCTTTCTTT. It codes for CASSLGDDRNTEAFF.

The CDR3 DNA reads as TGTGCCAGCAGCGTATTACGGATCCAAGAGACCCAGTACTTC. This codes for CASSVLRIQETQYF. This chain uses TRBV9 with TRBJ2-5; D ambiguous. CDR1 and CDR2 from the germline V gene are SGDLS and YYNGEE. This CDR3 has 14 amino acids. Trimming left V 1 base short and J 1 base short, with 8 bases between. The complete variable domain, with remaining parts taken from reference TRBV9 and TRBJ2-5, reads DSGVTQTPKHLITATGQRVTLRCSPRSGDLSVYWYQQSLDQGLQFLIQYYNGEERAKGNILERFSAQQFPDLHSELNLSSLELGDSALYFCASSVLRIQETQYFGPGTRLLVL.

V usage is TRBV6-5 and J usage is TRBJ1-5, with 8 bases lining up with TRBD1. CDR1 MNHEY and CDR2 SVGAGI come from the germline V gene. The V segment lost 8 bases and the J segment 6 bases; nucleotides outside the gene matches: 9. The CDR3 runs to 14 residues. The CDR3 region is CASQTGTGSQPQHF. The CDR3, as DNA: TGTGCCAGCCAGACCGGGACAGGAAGTCAGCCCCAGCATTTT.